This T cell receptor beta chain was identified in a study of blood T cells in healthy people across ages. Broader study findings: Long-lived donors carried more naive CD4+ cells and greater diversity than aged donors.

This clonotype occurred a few times. As yet, its antigen is unknown. For the second PCR, which ran for about 7 to 11 cycles, a sample-barcoded 5' primer and a J-beta primer mix were used. The template-switch adaptor was a 5' adaptor with 12 random nucleotides. It tagged each cDNA molecule. Each CDR3 protein is one row after TCRdb ran MiXCR on the 5' RACE reads. The table records hundreds of thousands of distinct CDR3 sequences, approximately 60% of them present only once. Caucasian, healthy and from Russia, the donors were aged between about 6 and 90. The CDR3 spans 15 residues. Germline-derived CDR1 and CDR2 are SQVTM and ANQGSEA. After removal of 3 bases from V and 0 bases from J, the junction contained 2 bases not matched to a gene.

This chain connects TRBV29-1 to TRBJ2-6; TRBD2 matches 7 bases. Sequences were obtained from blood. The receptor was derived from a man between 40 and 49 years old in good health. The CDR3 bases are TGCAGCGTTGAGGGGGGGGACTCTGGGGCCAACGTCCTGACTTTC. Amino acid sequence: CSVEGGDSGANVLTF. Looking up the rest from reference TRBV29-1 and TRBJ2-6 gives the full variable domain: SAVISQKPSRDICQRGTSLTIQCQVDSQVTMMFWYRQQPGQSLTLIATANQGSEATYESGFVIDKFPISRPNLTFSTLTVSNMSPEDSSIYLCSVEGGDSGANVLTFGAGSRLTVL.